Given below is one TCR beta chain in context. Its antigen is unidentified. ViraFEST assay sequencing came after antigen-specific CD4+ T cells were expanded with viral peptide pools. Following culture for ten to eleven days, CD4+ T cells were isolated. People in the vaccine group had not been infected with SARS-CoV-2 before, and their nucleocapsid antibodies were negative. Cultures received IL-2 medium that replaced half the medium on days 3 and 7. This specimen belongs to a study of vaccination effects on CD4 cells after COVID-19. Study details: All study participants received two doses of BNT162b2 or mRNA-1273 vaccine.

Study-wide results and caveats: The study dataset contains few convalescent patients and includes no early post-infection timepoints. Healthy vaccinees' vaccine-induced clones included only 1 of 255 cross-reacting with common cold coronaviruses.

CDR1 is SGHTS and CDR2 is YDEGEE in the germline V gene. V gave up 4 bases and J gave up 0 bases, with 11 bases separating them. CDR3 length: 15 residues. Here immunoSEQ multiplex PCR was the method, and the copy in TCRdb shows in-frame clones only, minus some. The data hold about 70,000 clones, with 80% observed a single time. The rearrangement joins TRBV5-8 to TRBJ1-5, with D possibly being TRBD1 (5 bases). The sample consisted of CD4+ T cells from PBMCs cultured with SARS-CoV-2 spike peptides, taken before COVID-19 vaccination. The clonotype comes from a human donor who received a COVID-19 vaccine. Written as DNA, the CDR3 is TGTGCCAGCAGCCCGGAGGGGTATAGCAATCAGCCCCAGCATTTT. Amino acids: CASSPEGYSNQPQHF.